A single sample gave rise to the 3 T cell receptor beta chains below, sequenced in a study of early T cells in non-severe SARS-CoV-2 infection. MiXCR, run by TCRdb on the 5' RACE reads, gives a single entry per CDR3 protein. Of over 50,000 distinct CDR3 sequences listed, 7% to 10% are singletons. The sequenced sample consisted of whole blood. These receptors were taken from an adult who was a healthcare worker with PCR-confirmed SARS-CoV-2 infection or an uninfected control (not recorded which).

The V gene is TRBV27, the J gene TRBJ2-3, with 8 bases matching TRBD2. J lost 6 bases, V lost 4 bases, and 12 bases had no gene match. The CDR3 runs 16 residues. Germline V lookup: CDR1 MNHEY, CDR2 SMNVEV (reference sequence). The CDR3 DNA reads TGTGCCAGCAGTTCTCCACTTGGCGGGGGGCAGGATACGCAGTATTTT. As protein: CASSSPLGGGQDTQYF.

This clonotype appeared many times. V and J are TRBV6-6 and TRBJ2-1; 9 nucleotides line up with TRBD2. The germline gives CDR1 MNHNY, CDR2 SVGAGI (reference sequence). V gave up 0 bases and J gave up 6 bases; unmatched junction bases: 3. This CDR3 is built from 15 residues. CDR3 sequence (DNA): TGTGCCAGCAGTTACTCTAGGACTAGCGTCAATGAGCAGTTCTTC. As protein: CASSYSRTSVNEQFF.

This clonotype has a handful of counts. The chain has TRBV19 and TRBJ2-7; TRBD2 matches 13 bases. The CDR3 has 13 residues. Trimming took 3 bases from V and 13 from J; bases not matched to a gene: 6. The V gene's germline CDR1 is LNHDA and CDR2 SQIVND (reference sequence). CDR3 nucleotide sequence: TGTGCCAGTAGTATGGGACTAGCGGGACTCCCCTACTTC. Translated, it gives CASSMGLAGLPYF.